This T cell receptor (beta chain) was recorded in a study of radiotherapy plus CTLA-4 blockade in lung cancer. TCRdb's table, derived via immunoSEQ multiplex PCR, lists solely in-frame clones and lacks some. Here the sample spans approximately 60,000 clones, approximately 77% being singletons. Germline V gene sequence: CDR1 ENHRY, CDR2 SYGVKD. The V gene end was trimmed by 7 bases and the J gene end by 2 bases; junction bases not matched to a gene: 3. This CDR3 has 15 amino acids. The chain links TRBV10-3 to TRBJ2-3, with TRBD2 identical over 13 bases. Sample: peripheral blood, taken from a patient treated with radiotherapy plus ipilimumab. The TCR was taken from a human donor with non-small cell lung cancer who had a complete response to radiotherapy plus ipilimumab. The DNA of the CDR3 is TGTGCCATCAAAGGGACTAGCGGGATCACAGATACGCAGTATTTT. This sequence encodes CAIKGTSGITDTQYF.